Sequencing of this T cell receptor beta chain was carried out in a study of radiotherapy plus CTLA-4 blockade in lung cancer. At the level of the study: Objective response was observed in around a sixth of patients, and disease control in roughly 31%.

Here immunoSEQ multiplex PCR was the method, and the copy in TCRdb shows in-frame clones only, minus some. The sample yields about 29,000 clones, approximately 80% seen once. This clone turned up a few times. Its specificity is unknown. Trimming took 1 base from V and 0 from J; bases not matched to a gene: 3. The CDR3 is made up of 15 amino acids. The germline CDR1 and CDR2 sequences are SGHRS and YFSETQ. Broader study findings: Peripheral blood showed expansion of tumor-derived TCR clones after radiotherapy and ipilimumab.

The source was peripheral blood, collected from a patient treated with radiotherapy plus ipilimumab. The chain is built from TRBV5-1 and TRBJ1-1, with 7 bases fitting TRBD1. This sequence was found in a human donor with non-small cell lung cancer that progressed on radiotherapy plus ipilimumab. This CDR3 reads CASSLRQGLNTEAFF. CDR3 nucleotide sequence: TGCGCCAGCAGCTTGCGACAGGGCCTGAACACTGAAGCTTTCTTT.